Sequencing of this T cell receptor beta chain was carried out in a study of cytomegalovirus exposure and HLA in healthy donors. Overall study context: An analysis done earlier identified about 120 million unique TCR beta sequences from 200 million or so T cells. Study-level findings and limits: Later, an analysis found that common viral pathogens appeared to be linked with several of the most significant clusters. The authors excluded some V segments, including TRBV6-2 and TRBV6-3, as indistinguishable. Per published reports, the classifier diagnosed cytomegalovirus status with high specificity and sensitivity.

Note on this clone: Its antigen is undetermined.

PCR primers comprised 60 Vbeta and 13 Jbeta primers. Using immunoSEQ multiplex PCR, the repertoire was profiled, and TCRdb retains in-frame clones only, with some absent. Its listing shows about 190,000 clones. Germline CDR1 is MNHEY and CDR2 is SVGAGI. Trimming at V came to 7 bases and at J to 1 base, leaving 8 bases not matched to a gene. The CDR3 consists of 15 residues. The sample consisted of PBMCs. This chain connects TRBV6-5 to TRBJ1-2; 8 bases align to TRBD1. The TCR was taken from a young man in good health and CMV-seronegative. The CDR3 DNA is TGTGCCAGCATAGGGCAGGGGGCATATAACTATGGCTACACCTTC. This gives the protein CASIGQGAYNYGYTF.